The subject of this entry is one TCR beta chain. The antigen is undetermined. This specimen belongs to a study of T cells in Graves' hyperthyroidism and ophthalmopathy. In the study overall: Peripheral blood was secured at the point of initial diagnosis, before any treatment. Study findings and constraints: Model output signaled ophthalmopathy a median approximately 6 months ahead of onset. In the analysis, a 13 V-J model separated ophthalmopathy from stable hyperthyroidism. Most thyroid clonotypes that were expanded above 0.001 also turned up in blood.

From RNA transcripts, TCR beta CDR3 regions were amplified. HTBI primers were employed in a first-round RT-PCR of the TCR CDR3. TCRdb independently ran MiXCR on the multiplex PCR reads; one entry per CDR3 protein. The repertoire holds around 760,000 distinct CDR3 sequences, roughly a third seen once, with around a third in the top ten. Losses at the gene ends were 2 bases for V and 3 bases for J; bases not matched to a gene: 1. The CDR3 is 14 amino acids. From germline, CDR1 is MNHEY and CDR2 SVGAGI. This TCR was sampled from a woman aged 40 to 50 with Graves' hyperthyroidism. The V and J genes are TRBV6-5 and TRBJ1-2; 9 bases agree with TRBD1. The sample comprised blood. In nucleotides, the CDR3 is TGTGCCAGCAGTTACGGGGACAGGGACTATGGCTACACCTTC. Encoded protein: CASSYGDRDYGYTF.